The present entry profiles one T cell receptor beta chain with its context. The sample belongs to a study of blood T cell repertoires in COVID-19. Across the study: The United States, Italy and Spain were the sources of the acute and convalescent COVID-19 samples. PBMCs, B-cell-depleted T cells, or T cells were the source of the cDNA or gDNA that made up the material.

The table came from immunoSEQ multiplex PCR; TCRdb's copy has only in-frame clones and leaves some out. The table lists more than 70,000 clones, about three quarters of them singletons. The CDR3 contains 16 residues. From germline, CDR1 is SGDLS and CDR2 YYNGEE. The V gene end was trimmed by 0 bases and the J gene end by 2 bases; junction bases not matched to a gene: 5. The sequenced sample consisted of peripheral blood. The V and J genes are TRBV9 and TRBJ2-3; the match to TRBD2 covers 8 bases. This receptor was identified in a human donor in a cohort sampled during active COVID-19. The CDR3 DNA follows: TGTGCCAGCAGCGTAGGAAAGCGGGGGTTCACAGATACGCAGTATTTT. Protein sequence: CASSVGKRGFTDTQYF.